This T cell receptor (beta chain) was sequenced in a study of cytomegalovirus exposure and HLA in healthy donors. Trimming took 3 bases from V and 3 from J; bases not matched to a gene: 7. CDR1 and CDR2 (germline): SQVTM, ANQGSEA. The CDR3 loop spans 16 amino acids. The table came from immunoSEQ multiplex PCR; TCRdb's copy has only in-frame clones and leaves some out. The sample carries 130,000 to 150,000 clones, 80% to 90% recorded once. Sample: PBMCs. The sequence came from a man younger than 35 in good health and CMV-seropositive. This rearrangement joins TRBV29-1 to TRBJ2-1, with 11 bases that match TRBD2. DNA of the CDR3: TGCAGCGTTGAGGCGCTAGCGGGGGGCAACTACAATGAGCAGTTCTTC. Its translation is CSVEALAGGNYNEQFF.